These T cell receptor beta chains were read from a single sample in a study of cytomegalovirus exposure and HLA in healthy donors. Data came from immunoSEQ multiplex PCR; TCRdb stores just in-frame clones and leaves some out. Among more than 90,000 clones, roughly 78% were seen once, and the ten largest hold around 0.74%. The sequenced sample was PBMCs. All receptors come from a woman aged 55-69 years in good health and CMV-seronegative. The CDR3 runs from the conserved cysteine through the conserved F or W. A D gene is named only where the DNA matches it firmly. Clone size is shown for a subset of rows, as once, few, many or a class of expanded clone.

J gene	CDR3 length	V gene	D gene	clone size	CDR3 protein	CDR3 DNA
TRBJ2-7	12	TRBV5-8	-	-	CASSRGAHEQYF	TGTGCCAGCAGCCGTGGAGCGCACGAGCAGTACTTC
TRBJ1-5	16	TRBV6-1	TRBD1	-	CASSDLQGARRQPQHF	TGTGCCAGCAGTGACCTACAGGGGGCGAGGCGCCAGCCCCAGCATTTT
TRBJ1-1	13	TRBV6-4	-	-	CASSAGERTEAFF	TGTGCCAGCAGTGCAGGGGAGCGCACTGAAGCTTTCTTT
TRBJ2-3	15	TRBV15	TRBD1	-	CATSGRDRIVDTQYF	TGTGCCACCAGCGGCCGGGACAGAATAGTAGATACGCAGTATTTT
TRBJ2-7	17	TRBV27	TRBD1	-	CASSSNDRDRDSYEQYF	TGTGCCAGCAGTTCCAACGACCGGGACAGGGACTCCTACGAGCAGTACTTC
TRBJ1-5	14	TRBV5-6	-	-	CASSRAGVNQPQHF	TGTGCCAGCAGCCGGGCAGGGGTAAACCAGCCCCAGCATTTT
TRBJ2-1	16	TRBV15	TRBD2	-	CATSLRLAGAYNEQFF	TGTGCCACCAGCTTAAGACTAGCGGGAGCCTACAATGAGCAGTTCTTC
TRBJ1-2	15	TRBV27	TRBD1	-	CASSLAQGGDYGYTF	TGTGCCAGCAGTTTAGCACAGGGGGGGGACTATGGCTACACCTTC
TRBJ2-3	14	TRBV5-1	TRBD2	-	CASEEAGSTDTQYF	TGCGCCAGCGAGGAAGCGGGGTCGACAGATACGCAGTATTTT
TRBJ1-1	14	TRBV28	-	-	CASSFGGSDTEAFF	TGTGCCAGCAGTTTCGGGGGTTCGGACACTGAAGCTTTCTTT
TRBJ2-7	15	TRBV5-4	-	-	CASSLSRGRSGEQYF	TGTGCCAGCAGCTTGAGCCGGGGTCGGTCGGGCGAGCAGTACTTC
TRBJ1-2	15	TRBV6-5	-	-	CASSYVRDKPDGYTF	TGTGCCAGCAGTTACGTCCGGGACAAGCCGGATGGCTACACCTTC
TRBJ2-1	14	TRBV7-7	TRBD2	-	CASSPRGGHNEQFF	TGTGCCAGCAGCCCTCGGGGGGGCCACAATGAGCAGTTCTTC
TRBJ2-5	14	TRBV2	-	-	CASSVERDWETQYF	TGTGCCAGCAGTGTAGAGAGGGATTGGGAGACCCAGTACTTC
TRBJ2-1	14	TRBV5-1	TRBD1	-	CASSWDSPYNEQFF	TGCGCCAGCAGCTGGGACAGCCCCTACAATGAGCAGTTCTTC
TRBJ1-5	16	TRBV28	-	-	CASSLFGGSSNQPQHF	TGTGCCAGCAGTTTGTTCGGGGGGTCGAGCAATCAGCCCCAGCATTTT
TRBJ2-7	15	TRBV7-6	-	-	CASSADSLSSYEQYF	TGTGCCAGCAGCGCAGACAGTCTAAGCTCCTACGAGCAGTACTTC
TRBJ1-1	14	TRBV7-2	TRBD1	-	CASSLVTQGATAFF	TGTGCCAGCAGCTTAGTCACACAGGGGGCGACGGCTTTCTTT
TRBJ2-2	15	TRBV12-2	-	-	CASRLGQGSTGELFF	TGTGCAAGTCGCTTAGGACAGGGAAGCACCGGGGAGCTGTTTTTT
TRBJ2-7	13	TRBV19	-	-	CASTGRGYSEQYF	TGTGCCAGTACAGGCAGGGGTTACTCCGAGCAGTACTTC
TRBJ2-7	15	TRBV5-1	-	-	CASSLWAGGSYEQYF	TGCGCCAGCAGCTTGTGGGCAGGGGGGTCCTACGAGCAGTACTTC
TRBJ2-7	13	TRBV5-6	TRBD2	-	CASSSFLAGGRYF	TGTGCCAGCAGCTCCTTCTTAGCGGGGGGGCGGTACTTC
TRBJ2-1	17	TRBV6-1	TRBD2	-	CASSEILGIAGALEQFF	TGTGCCAGCAGTGAAATTCTGGGGATAGCGGGAGCGCTCGAGCAGTTCTTC
TRBJ1-1	16	TRBV5-1	-	-	CASSLSGAGTLTEAFF	TGCGCCAGCAGCTTGTCTGGGGCCGGGACATTAACCGAAGCTTTCTTT
TRBJ1-1	16	TRBV5-4	TRBD1	-	CASSLDRGRANTEAFF	TGTGCCAGCAGCTTGGACAGGGGGCGGGCGAACACTGAAGCTTTCTTT
TRBJ2-3	16	TRBV2	TRBD2	-	CASSDPGLAGEDTQYF	TGTGCCAGCAGTGATCCGGGACTAGCGGGAGAAGATACGCAGTATTTT
TRBJ2-7	15	TRBV27	TRBD2	-	CASSLGTSGPNEQYF	TGTGCCAGCAGTCTAGGGACTAGCGGGCCCAACGAGCAGTACTTC
TRBJ2-1	13	TRBV27	-	-	CASSSGLGNEQFF	TGTGCCAGCAGCTCAGGACTGGGCAATGAGCAGTTCTTC
TRBJ1-1	16	TRBV27	-	-	CASSFTPTVLNTEAFF	TGTGCCAGCAGTTTCACACCGACAGTGTTGAACACTGAAGCTTTCTTT
TRBJ2-2	16	TRBV5-1	TRBD1	-	CASAISGTANTGELFF	TGCGCCAGCGCTATTTCCGGGACAGCGAACACCGGGGAGCTGTTTTTT
TRBJ2-1	16	TRBV5-1	-	-	CASSLEGRPPGNEQFF	TGCGCCAGCAGCTTGGAAGGGAGACCCCCAGGCAATGAGCAGTTCTTC
TRBJ2-7	14	TRBV5-1	-	-	CASSLGSGSYEQYF	TGCGCCAGCAGCTTGGGTAGCGGCTCCTACGAGCAGTACTTC
TRBJ2-5	12	TRBV6-5	-	-	CASSNAGPSQYF	TGTGCCAGCAGCAACGCGGGGCCGAGCCAGTACTTC
TRBJ2-3	16	TRBV5-1	TRBD2	-	CASSSGTSGYTDTQYF	TGCGCCAGCAGCTCAGGGACTAGCGGTTACACAGATACGCAGTATTTT
TRBJ2-1	13	TRBV18	TRBD2	-	CASSPLGLDEQFF	TGTGCCAGCTCACCCCTGGGACTAGATGAGCAGTTCTTC
TRBJ2-7	15	TRBV5-6	-	-	CASSLGLDYPYEQYF	TGTGCCAGCAGCTTGGGTCTGGACTACCCATACGAGCAGTACTTC
TRBJ1-1	14	TRBV7-2	-	few	CASSLVLVNTEAFF	TGTGCCAGCAGCTTAGTATTAGTGAACACTGAAGCTTTCTTT
TRBJ1-2	16	TRBV27	-	once	CASSLSGGGLGGGYTF	TGTGCCAGCAGTTTATCAGGAGGCGGCCTAGGAGGAGGCTACACCTTC
TRBJ1-3	17	TRBV4-3	-	-	CASSQGAGQISGNTIYF	TGCGCCAGCAGCCAAGGAGCAGGACAGATCTCTGGAAACACCATATATTTT
TRBJ2-3	13	TRBV29-1	-	-	CSVVGRVTDTQYF	TGCAGCGTTGTGGGCAGGGTTACAGATACGCAGTATTTT
TRBJ1-1	16	TRBV18	-	-	CASSPLLGGSNTEAFF	TGTGCCAGCTCACCGTTATTAGGGGGTTCTAACACTGAAGCTTTCTTT
TRBJ2-7	14	TRBV27	-	-	CASSFGGGVYEQYF	TGTGCCAGCAGTTTCGGGGGAGGCGTCTACGAGCAGTACTTC
TRBJ2-5	15	TRBV30	TRBD2	-	CAWSIRLAGGETQYF	TGTGCCTGGAGTATCCGACTAGCGGGAGGAGAGACCCAGTACTTC
TRBJ1-1	13	TRBV10-3	-	-	CAITSEGNTEAFF	TGTGCCATCACATCAGAGGGAAACACTGAAGCTTTCTTT